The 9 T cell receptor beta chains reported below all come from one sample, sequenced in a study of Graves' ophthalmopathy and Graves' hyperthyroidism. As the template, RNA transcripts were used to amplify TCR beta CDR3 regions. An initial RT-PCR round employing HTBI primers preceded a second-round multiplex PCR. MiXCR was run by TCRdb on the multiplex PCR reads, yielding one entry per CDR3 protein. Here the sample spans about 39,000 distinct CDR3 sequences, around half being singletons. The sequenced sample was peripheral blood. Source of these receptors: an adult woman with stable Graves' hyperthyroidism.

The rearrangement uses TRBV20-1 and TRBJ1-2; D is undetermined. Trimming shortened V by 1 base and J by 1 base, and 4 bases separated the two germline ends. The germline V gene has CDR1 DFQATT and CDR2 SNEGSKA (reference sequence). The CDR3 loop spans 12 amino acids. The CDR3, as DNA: TGCAGTGCTAGAGGAGATAACTATGGCTACACCTTC. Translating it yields CSARGDNYGYTF.

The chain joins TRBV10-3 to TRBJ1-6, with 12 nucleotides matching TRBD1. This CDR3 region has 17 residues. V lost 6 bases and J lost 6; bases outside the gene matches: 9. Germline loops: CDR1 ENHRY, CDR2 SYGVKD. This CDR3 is CAIRPGQGALSNSPLHF. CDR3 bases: TGTGCCATCAGGCCGGGACAGGGGGCGCTTAGTAATTCACCCCTCCACTTT.

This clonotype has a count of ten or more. The CDR3, as DNA: TGTGCCAGCGGGCCAGGGGGAGGTTTCGGTGAAGCTTTCTTT. It translates to CASGPGGGFGEAFF. This chain links TRBV28 with TRBJ1-1; TRBD1 aligns across 7 bases. CDR3 size: 14 residues. Germline V gene lookup returns CDR1 MDHEN and CDR2 SYDVKM. After removal of 8 bases from V and 7 bases from J, the junction contained 13 bases not matched to a gene.

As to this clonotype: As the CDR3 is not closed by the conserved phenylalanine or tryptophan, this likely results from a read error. The CDR3: CASAPQGAKKTEAFL. In nucleotides, the CDR3 is TGTGCTAGTGCCCCCCAGGGGGCTAAGAAGACTGAAGCTTTCCTT. This chain connects TRBV12-3 or TRBV12-4 to TRBJ1-1, with TRBD1 matching 8 bases. The CDR3 loop spans 15 amino acids.

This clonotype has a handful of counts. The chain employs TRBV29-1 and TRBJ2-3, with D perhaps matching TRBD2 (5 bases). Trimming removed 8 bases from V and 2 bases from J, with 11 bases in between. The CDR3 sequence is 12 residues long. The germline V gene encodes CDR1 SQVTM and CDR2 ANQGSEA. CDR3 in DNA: TGCAGCCTCGTGGAGGCCACAGATACGCAGTATTTT. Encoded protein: CSLVEATDTQYF.

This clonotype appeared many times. The CDR3 DNA follows: TGCGCCAGCAGCTCCCCGGGACTAGCGAGCGAGCAGTACTTC. It is translated as CASSSPGLASEQYF. V usage is TRBV5-1 and J usage is TRBJ2-7; 10 positions agree with TRBD2. Trimming took 3 bases from V and 6 from J; bases not matched to a gene: 6. The germline gives CDR1 SGHRS, CDR2 YFSETQ. The CDR3 has 14 amino acids.

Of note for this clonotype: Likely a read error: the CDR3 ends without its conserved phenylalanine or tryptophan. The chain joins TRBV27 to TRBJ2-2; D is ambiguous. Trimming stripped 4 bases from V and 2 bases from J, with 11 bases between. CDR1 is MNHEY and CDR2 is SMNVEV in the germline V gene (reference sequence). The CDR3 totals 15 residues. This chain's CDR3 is CASSSRGLNTGELFL. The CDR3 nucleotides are TGTGCCAGCAGTTCACGAGGCCTAAACACCGGGGAGCTGTTTCTT.

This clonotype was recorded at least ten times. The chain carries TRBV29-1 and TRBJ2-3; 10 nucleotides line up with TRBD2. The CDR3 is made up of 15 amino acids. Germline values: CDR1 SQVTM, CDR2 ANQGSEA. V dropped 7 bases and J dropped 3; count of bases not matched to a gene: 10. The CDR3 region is CSARPSGRGTDTQYF. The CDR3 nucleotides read TGCAGCGCCCGACCTAGCGGGAGAGGAACAGATACGCAGTATTTT.

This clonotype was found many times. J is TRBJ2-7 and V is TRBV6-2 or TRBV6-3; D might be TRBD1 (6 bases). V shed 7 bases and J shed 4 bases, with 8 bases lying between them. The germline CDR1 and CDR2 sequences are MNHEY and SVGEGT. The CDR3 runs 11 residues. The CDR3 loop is CASNQGYEQYF. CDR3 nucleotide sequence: TGTGCCAGCAACCAGGGGTACGAGCAGTACTTC.